At least ten counts were recorded for the clone carrying this T cell receptor beta chain. As yet, its antigen is unknown. This entry is derived from a study of T-cell reconstitution after alpha-beta-depleted transplantation in children. General study results and limits: Several hundred graft clones that had expanded were reportedly the source of alpha-beta T cells about two months after transplant.

Preparation of the TCRbeta library involved a method that used unique molecular identifiers. TCRdb reprocessed the PCR reads via MiXCR and lists one record per CDR3 protein. The data hold 580,000 or so distinct CDR3 sequences, with 23% observed a single time. The V end lost 6 bases, the J end lost 2 bases, and 14 bases lay between the germline ends. The CDR3 sequence is 14 residues long. From germline, CDR1 is DFQATT and CDR2 SNEGSKA (reference sequence). The clonotype originates from a boy in the first two years of life who had a stem cell transplant for acute myeloid leukemia, so the T cells may come from the graft donor. This specimen consisted of PBMCs, mostly from graft donor cells, obtained 360 days after TCRalphabeta/CD19-depleted stem cell transplant. The chain is built from TRBV20-1 and TRBJ2-1; D ambiguous. The CDR3 here is CSARHLPAYNEQFF. For the CDR3, the DNA is TGCAGTGCAAGACACCTGCCTGCCTACAATGAGCAGTTCTTC.